This TCR beta chain comes out of a study of shared clonotypes between healthy human individuals. Only in-frame clones appear in the TCRdb table, and some are missing; sequencing was by immunoSEQ multiplex PCR. In the table there are just over 2,000,000 clones, about 95% of which are singletons. Donors had no recently reported acute infections or vaccinations and were HIV-negative. Trimming stripped 4 bases from V and 5 bases from J, with 19 bases between. Per germline, CDR1 SGDLS and CDR2 YYNGEE. The CDR3 totals 16 residues. The receptor's source is a man between 18 and 35 years old in good health. Input material: naive CD4+ T cells sorted from blood. Subset in this sample: CD45RA+ positively selected. This chain links TRBV9 with TRBJ2-1; D is undetermined. CDR3 nucleotide sequence: TGTGCCAGCAGCTTCAATCAAGGATGGACCGACAATGAGCAGTTCTTC. Amino acid sequence: CASSFNQGWTDNEQFF.